The clone carrying this T cell receptor beta chain was counted between two and nine times. Antigen specificity is unknown. TCRdb used MiXCR to reprocess the 5' RACE reads, holding one entry per CDR3 protein. There are 350,000 to 450,000 distinct CDR3 sequences in the sample; roughly 20% occur only once, and about 18% lies in the top ten. This sample was included in a study of T cells after yellow fever vaccination. Whole-study context: With SMART-Seq v4 Ultra Low Input, the fractions containing low cell numbers were prepared.

Study-level points and caveats: Researchers noted that a small share of clonotypes showed up in both CD4 and CD8 compartments. Compared with primary, the secondary response was weaker and peaked at day 5, not 15.

The V gene lost 1 base and the J gene lost 2 bases, with 9 bases spanning the gap. Germline lookup yields CDR1 LGHNA and CDR2 YNFKEQ. The CDR3 runs to 15 residues. This chain joins TRBV4-2 and TRBJ1-5; a possible D gene is TRBD1 (6 bases). Here the sequenced sample was PBMCs, taken before the yellow fever booster vaccination. The receptor was derived from a man aged 18 to 35 who received the YFV17D yellow fever vaccine. CDR3 sequence reads: CASSQVAGGNQPQHF. CDR3 DNA: TGTGCCAGCAGCCAAGTCGCAGGGGGCAATCAGCCCCAGCATTTT.